This T cell receptor (beta chain) was captured by sequencing in a study of blood T cell repertoires in COVID-19. Study summary: Samples representing acute and convalescent COVID-19 were sourced from the United States, Italy and Spain. The analysed material was cDNA or gDNA that came from T cells, B-cell-depleted T cells, or PBMCs.

How the authors handled the data: Amplification with reference gene primers provided the estimates of nucleated cell counts. Sequencing used immunoSEQ multiplex PCR; TCRdb keeps in-frame clones, though not all of them. Clone size and the V and J calls come from that table; the DNA yielded D and trimming. The table has 37,000 or so clones, over 75% seen once. The CDR3 is 15 residues long. Trimming took off 8 bases at V and 2 bases at J, with 16 bases between the two ends. Germline CDR1 is SGHTA and CDR2 is FQGNSA. This sequence originates from a man aged 80 or over with active or convalescent COVID-19. V is TRBV7-2 and J is TRBJ2-1; possibly TRBD2 for D (6 bases). The specimen sequenced was peripheral blood. The CDR3 sequence is CASFTSPGAYNEQFF. The CDR3, as DNA: TGTGCCAGCTTCACTAGCCCGGGGGCCTACAATGAGCAGTTCTTC.